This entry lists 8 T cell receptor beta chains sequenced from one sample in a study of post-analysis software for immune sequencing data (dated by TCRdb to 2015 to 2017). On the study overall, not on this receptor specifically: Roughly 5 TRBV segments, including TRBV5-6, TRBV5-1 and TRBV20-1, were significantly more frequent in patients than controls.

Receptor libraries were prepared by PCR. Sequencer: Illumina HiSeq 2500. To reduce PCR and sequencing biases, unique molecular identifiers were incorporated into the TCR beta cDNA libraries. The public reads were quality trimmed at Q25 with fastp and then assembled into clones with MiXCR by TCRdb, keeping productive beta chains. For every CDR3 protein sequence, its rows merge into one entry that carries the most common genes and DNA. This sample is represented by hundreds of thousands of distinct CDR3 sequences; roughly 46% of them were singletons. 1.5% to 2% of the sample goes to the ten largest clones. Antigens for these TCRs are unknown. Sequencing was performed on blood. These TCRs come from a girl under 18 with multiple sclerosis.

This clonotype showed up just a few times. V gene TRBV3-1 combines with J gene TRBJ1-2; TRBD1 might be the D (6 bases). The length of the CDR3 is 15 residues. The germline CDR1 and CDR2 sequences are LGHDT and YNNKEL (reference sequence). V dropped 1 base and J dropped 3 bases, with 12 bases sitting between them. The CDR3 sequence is CASSQARQEDYGYTF. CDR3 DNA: TGTGCCAGCAGCCAAGCCAGACAGGAGGACTATGGCTACACCTTC. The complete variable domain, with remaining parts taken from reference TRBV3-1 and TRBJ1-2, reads DTAVSQTPKYLVTQMGNDKSIKCEQNLGHDTMYWYKQDSKKFLKIMFSYNNKELIINETVPNRFSPKSPDKAHLNLHINSLELGDSAVYFCASSQARQEDYGYTFGSGTRLTVV.

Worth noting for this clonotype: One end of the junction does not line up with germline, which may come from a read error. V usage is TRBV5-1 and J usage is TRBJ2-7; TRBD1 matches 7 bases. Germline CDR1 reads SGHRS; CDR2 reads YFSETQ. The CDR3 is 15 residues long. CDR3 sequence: CDSSYRQGRSYEQYF. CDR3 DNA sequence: TGCGACAGCAGCTACCGACAGGGCCGATCCTACGAGCAGTACTTC.

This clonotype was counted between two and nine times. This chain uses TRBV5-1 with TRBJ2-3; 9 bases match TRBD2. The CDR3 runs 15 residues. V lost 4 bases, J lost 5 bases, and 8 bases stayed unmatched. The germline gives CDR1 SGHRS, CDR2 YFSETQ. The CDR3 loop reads CASSPGGGAVDTQYF. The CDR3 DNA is TGCGCCAGCAGCCCCGGCGGGGGGGCGGTAGATACGCAGTATTTT.

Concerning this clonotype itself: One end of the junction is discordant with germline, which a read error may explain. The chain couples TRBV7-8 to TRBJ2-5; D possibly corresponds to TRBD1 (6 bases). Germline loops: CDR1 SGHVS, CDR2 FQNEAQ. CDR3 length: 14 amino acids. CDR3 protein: CASTLTGSQETQYF. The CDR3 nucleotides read TGTGCCAGCACCTTAACAGGGAGTCAAGAGACCCAGTACTTC.

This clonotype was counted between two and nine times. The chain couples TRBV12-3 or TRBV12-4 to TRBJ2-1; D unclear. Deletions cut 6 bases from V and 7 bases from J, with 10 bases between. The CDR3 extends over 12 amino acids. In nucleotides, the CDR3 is TGTGCCAGCAGCCTCCCATCGAATGAGCAGTTCTTC. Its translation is CASSLPSNEQFF.

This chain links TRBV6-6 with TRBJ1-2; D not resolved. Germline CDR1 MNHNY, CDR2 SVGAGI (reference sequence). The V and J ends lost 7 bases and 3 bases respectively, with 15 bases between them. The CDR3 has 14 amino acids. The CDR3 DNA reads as TGTGCCAGCACTTTCCCCGGGGTGGACTATGGCTACACCTTC. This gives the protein CASTFPGVDYGYTF.

DNA of the CDR3: TGCAGCGTTGACCGGGACAGGGGGGCTGAAGCTTTCTTT. Its protein is CSVDRDRGAEAFF. V and J are TRBV29-1 and TRBJ1-1; 11 bases align to TRBD1. This CDR3 region has 13 residues. CDR1 is SQVTM and CDR2 is ANQGSEA in the germline V gene. The V segment lost 3 bases and the J segment 6 bases; nucleotides outside the gene matches: 3.

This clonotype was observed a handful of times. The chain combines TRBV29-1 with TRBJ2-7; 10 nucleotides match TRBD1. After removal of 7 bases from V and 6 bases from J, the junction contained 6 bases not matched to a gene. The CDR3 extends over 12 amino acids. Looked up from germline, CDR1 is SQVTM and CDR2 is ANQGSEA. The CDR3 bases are TGCAGCGAGTCCCGGGACAGGGGCGAGCAGTACTTC. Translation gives CSESRDRGEQYF.